A selection of T cell receptor beta chains follows, all from one sample in a study of blood T cell repertoires in COVID-19. Assay used: immunoSEQ multiplex PCR; TCRdb lists only in-frame clones, some missing. This sample carries about 180,000 clones, about 84% of them seen once, and the ten largest clones take under 9.5%. Sequences were obtained from PBMCs or T cells enriched from blood (not recorded which). The receptors were gathered from a woman aged 25 to 39 who had recovered from COVID-19. The CDR3 runs from the conserved cysteine through the conserved F or W. Each record gives: J gene, V gene, CDR3 protein.

TRBJ2-5 | TRBV25-1 | CASSEGGAGTQYF
TRBJ1-4 | TRBV5-1 | CASSLSRTFNINEKLFF
TRBJ2-7 | TRBV3-1/TRBV3-2 | CASSGGLAGAAQYF
TRBJ2-7 | TRBV12-3/TRBV12-4 | CASSSETNYEQYF
TRBJ2-1 | TRBV13 | CASSLGGSGSNNEQFF
TRBJ2-1 | TRBV6-2/TRBV6-3 | CASSYSIGLGTSTYNEQFF
TRBJ2-2 | TRBV27 | CASSFSGSAPTGELFF
TRBJ2-1 | TRBV6-5 | CASSYVAGGYNEQFF
TRBJ2-3 | TRBV5-4 | CASSPPRTTTDTQYF
TRBJ2-1 | TRBV27 | CASSPSGKGSYNEQFF
TRBJ1-5 | TRBV12-2 | CASRLPKDRRNQPQHF
TRBJ2-1 | TRBV7-9 | CASSLTGDEQFF
TRBJ2-7 | TRBV30 | CAWTRSYEQYF
TRBJ2-5 | TRBV3-1/TRBV3-2 | CASSQVGTSGRTGGETQYF
TRBJ2-2 | TRBV11-3 | CASSSHTAGTLSRELFF
TRBJ1-6 | TRBV5-8 | CASSLGGSPLHF
TRBJ1-4 | TRBV2 | CASSRQGPTLGEKLFF
TRBJ2-7 | TRBV2 | CASTGEGYEQYF
TRBJ1-1 | TRBV6-5 | CASRPTGGRNTEAFF
TRBJ1-1 | TRBV10-3 | CAISEFSEAFF
TRBJ2-1 | TRBV29-1 | CSVVGLGSYNEQFF
TRBJ2-1 | TRBV5-1 | CASSLVPESSYNEQFF
TRBJ1-6 | TRBV5-1 | CASSSRGGSPLHF
TRBJ2-7 | TRBV2 | CASRGTGDEQYF
TRBJ2-3 | TRBV6-6 | CASNGGASSSTDTQYF
TRBJ2-3 | TRBV12-5 | CASGFRGLAGERDTQYF
TRBJ2-1 | TRBV5-1 | CASSLEGGGGEQFF
TRBJ2-2 | TRBV29-1 | CSAQQGIGELFF
TRBJ2-5 | TRBV24-1 | CATSDSTDRTKEETQYF
TRBJ2-1 | TRBV4-2 | CASSQDGGTGEQFF
TRBJ2-7 | TRBV6-5 | CASNEGPGTGAEQYF
TRBJ1-6 | TRBV5-1 | CASSLKGQGDSPLHF
TRBJ1-1 | TRBV11-1 | CASSLADRNTEAFF
TRBJ2-3 | TRBV19 | CASSTLTSGRAGWTDTQYF
TRBJ2-1 | TRBV4-1 | CASSRTSAGGPSYNEQFF
TRBJ2-7 | TRBV18 | CASSLKGLEQYF
TRBJ2-7 | TRBV28 | CASSLEGVPYEQYF
TRBJ1-6 | TRBV14 | CASSQAGYQVSPLHF
TRBJ2-3 | TRBV30 | CAWSVGAGVGDTQYF
TRBJ1-6 | TRBV5-1 | CASSPSWGQGNSPLHF
TRBJ2-1 | TRBV28 | CASSTTEGSINEQFF
TRBJ1-2 | TRBV5-1 | CASSLGPTDRGTYGYTF
TRBJ2-1 | TRBV9 | CASSGLPSLPSNEQFF
TRBJ1-4 | TRBV28 | CASSWEGKLFF
TRBJ2-7 | TRBV2 | CASKGAYEQYF
TRBJ1-1 | TRBV3-1/TRBV3-2 | CASSQDVRGYTEAFF
TRBJ2-7 | TRBV3-1/TRBV3-2 | CASSQAALAGPYEQYF
TRBJ1-5 | TRBV12-3/TRBV12-4 | CASGQGFNQPQHF
TRBJ2-5 | TRBV19 | CASSKGQGDGTQYF
TRBJ2-7 | TRBV4-1 | CASSQASSGTLGEQYF